These T cell receptor beta chains were read from a single sample in a study of beta chain features in type 1 diabetes. Profiling relied on immunoSEQ multiplex PCR, and the TCRdb table lists in-frame clones only, not all of them. The table lists around 280,000 clones, approximately 15% of them singletons. The sequencing sample was made of naive CD4+ T cells from blood. The receptors stem from a man between 18 and 35 years old with type 1 diabetes. Each CDR3 is given with its conserved first and last residue. A D gene is named only where the DNA matches it firmly. Clone size is given for some rows only: seen once, a few or many times, or a class if the clone is expanded.

clone size: .
J gene: TRBJ1-1
D gene: .
V gene: TRBV5-4
CDR3 protein: CASSGGVGPSGAFF
CDR3 DNA: TGTGCCAGCAGCGGTGGTGTGGGCCCGTCTGGGGCTTTCTTT

clone size: .
J gene: TRBJ2-7
D gene: TRBD2
V gene: TRBV5-1
CDR3 protein: CASSFLAGEGKYF
CDR3 DNA: TGCGCCAGCAGCTTCCTAGCGGGAGAAGGAAAGTACTTC

clone size: few
J gene: TRBJ1-4
D gene: .
V gene: TRBV15
CDR3 protein: CATSRRPGANEKLFF
CDR3 DNA: TGTGCCACCAGCAGGCGCCCGGGGGCTAATGAAAAACTGTTTTTT

clone size: few
J gene: TRBJ2-7
D gene: TRBD1
V gene: TRBV7-9
CDR3 protein: CASSIRQGSDEQYF
CDR3 DNA: TGTGCCAGCAGCATAAGACAGGGGAGCGACGAGCAGTACTTC

clone size: few
J gene: TRBJ2-7
D gene: TRBD1
V gene: TRBV13
CDR3 protein: CASSSAQTGKRGEQYF
CDR3 DNA: TGTGCCAGCAGCAGCGCCCAGACAGGGAAAAGGGGCGAGCAGTACTTC

clone size: .
J gene: TRBJ2-3
D gene: .
V gene: TRBV13
CDR3 protein: CASSLLLSGTDTQYF
CDR3 DNA: TGTGCCAGCAGCTTACTGCTTAGCGGCACAGATACGCAGTATTTT

clone size: .
J gene: TRBJ2-7
D gene: .
V gene: TRBV28
CDR3 protein: CASSLRGGGVREQYF
CDR3 DNA: TGTGCCAGCAGCCTCCGCGGCGGAGGGGTACGCGAGCAGTACTTC

clone size: .
J gene: TRBJ1-1
D gene: .
V gene: TRBV11-2
CDR3 protein: CASSLRGLINTEAFF
CDR3 DNA: TGTGCCAGCAGCTTACGGGGGTTGATCAACACTGAAGCTTTCTTT

clone size: .
J gene: TRBJ2-7
D gene: TRBD1
V gene: TRBV6-5
CDR3 protein: CASSYSNVRGLYEQYF
CDR3 DNA: TGTGCCAGCAGTTACTCGAATGTCAGGGGGCTCTACGAGCAGTACTTC

clone size: few
J gene: TRBJ1-1
D gene: .
V gene: TRBV29-1
CDR3 protein: CSVELRLGDTEAFF
CDR3 DNA: TGCAGCGTTGAGCTCCGACTAGGAGACACTGAAGCTTTCTTT

clone size: .
J gene: TRBJ2-7
D gene: TRBD1
V gene: TRBV2
CDR3 protein: CASSDQGVYEQYF
CDR3 DNA: TGTGCCAGCAGTGATCAGGGGGTCTACGAGCAGTACTTC

clone size: few
J gene: TRBJ2-1
D gene: .
V gene: TRBV7-2
CDR3 protein: CASSLGTTTYNEQFF
CDR3 DNA: TGTGCCAGCAGCTTAGGGACTACAACCTACAATGAGCAGTTCTTC

clone size: .
J gene: TRBJ2-6
D gene: .
V gene: TRBV5-1
CDR3 protein: CASSALGSSGANVLTF
CDR3 DNA: TGCGCCAGCAGCGCGCTCGGGAGCTCTGGGGCCAACGTCCTGACTTTC

clone size: few
J gene: TRBJ2-7
D gene: .
V gene: TRBV10-3
CDR3 protein: CAISESGSGYEQYF
CDR3 DNA: TGTGCCATCAGTGAGTCGGGTAGCGGATACGAGCAGTACTTC

clone size: .
J gene: TRBJ1-5
D gene: .
V gene: TRBV15
CDR3 protein: CATSTGNQPQHF
CDR3 DNA: TGTGCCACCTCTACGGGGAATCAGCCCCAGCATTTT

clone size: few
J gene: TRBJ1-1
D gene: TRBD1
V gene: TRBV5-1
CDR3 protein: CASSPTGGGGTEAFF
CDR3 DNA: TGCGCCAGCAGCCCCACAGGGGGCGGGGGCACTGAAGCTTTCTTT

clone size: few
J gene: TRBJ1-1
D gene: .
V gene: TRBV6-5
CDR3 protein: CASSYWYSRNTEAFF
CDR3 DNA: TGTGCCAGCAGTTACTGGTACAGCCGGAACACTGAAGCTTTCTTT

clone size: .
J gene: TRBJ1-5
D gene: TRBD1
V gene: TRBV7-2
CDR3 protein: CASSPRGTNQPQHF
CDR3 DNA: TGTGCCAGCAGCCCCAGGGGGACCAATCAGCCCCAGCATTTT

clone size: few
J gene: TRBJ1-1
D gene: .
V gene: TRBV6-5
CDR3 protein: CASKEGPVNTEAFF
CDR3 DNA: TGTGCCAGCAAGGAGGGGCCGGTGAACACTGAAGCTTTCTTT

clone size: .
J gene: TRBJ2-1
D gene: TRBD2
V gene: TRBV5-1
CDR3 protein: CASSPALGLAGTYNEQFF
CDR3 DNA: TGCGCCAGCAGCCCTGCCCTTGGACTAGCGGGGACCTACAATGAGCAGTTCTTC

clone size: few
J gene: TRBJ2-4
D gene: TRBD2
V gene: TRBV28
CDR3 protein: CATQAGGNIQYF
CDR3 DNA: TGTGCCACCCAGGCGGGGGGGAACATTCAGTACTTC

clone size: .
J gene: TRBJ1-5
D gene: TRBD1
V gene: TRBV2
CDR3 protein: CASTGQGGNQPQHF
CDR3 DNA: TGTGCCAGCACCGGACAGGGGGGCAATCAGCCCCAGCATTTT

clone size: few
J gene: TRBJ2-1
D gene: .
V gene: TRBV30
CDR3 protein: CAWSVGRGFYNEQFF
CDR3 DNA: TGTGCCTGGAGTGTAGGCAGGGGCTTTTACAATGAGCAGTTCTTC

clone size: .
J gene: TRBJ2-7
D gene: .
V gene: TRBV28
CDR3 protein: CASSPRVSGYEQYF
CDR3 DNA: TGTGCCAGCAGTCCCAGGGTCTCCGGGTACGAGCAGTACTTC

clone size: few
J gene: TRBJ2-3
D gene: .
V gene: TRBV5-4
CDR3 protein: CASSSQAGGTDTQYF
CDR3 DNA: TGTGCCAGCAGCTCCCAAGCGGGTGGCACAGATACGCAGTATTTT

clone size: few
J gene: TRBJ1-2
D gene: .
V gene: TRBV19
CDR3 protein: CASSYGQGRSYGYTF
CDR3 DNA: TGTGCCAGTAGTTATGGCCAGGGCCGCTCCTATGGCTACACCTTC

clone size: few
J gene: TRBJ1-3
D gene: .
V gene: TRBV30
CDR3 protein: CAWSLAGAGHF
CDR3 DNA: TGTGCCTGGAGTCTAGCGGGAGCCGGGCATTTT

clone size: few
J gene: TRBJ2-7
D gene: .
V gene: TRBV5-4
CDR3 protein: CASSQGVVASEQYF
CDR3 DNA: TGTGCCAGCAGCCAAGGGGTTGTTGCGTCCGAGCAGTACTTC

clone size: few
J gene: TRBJ2-5
D gene: TRBD2
V gene: TRBV5-1
CDR3 protein: CASSPPTSGIEETQYF
CDR3 DNA: TGCGCCAGCAGCCCCCCGACTAGCGGGATAGAGGAGACCCAGTACTTC

clone size: .
J gene: TRBJ2-1
D gene: TRBD2
V gene: TRBV7-2
CDR3 protein: CASRFRVAGVGNEQFF
CDR3 DNA: TGTGCCAGCAGGTTTAGAGTAGCGGGAGTCGGTAATGAGCAGTTCTTC

clone size: .
J gene: TRBJ2-3
D gene: .
V gene: TRBV7-2
CDR3 protein: CASSLVGGSGVAQYF
CDR3 DNA: TGTGCCAGCAGCTTAGTGGGGGGGTCAGGGGTTGCGCAGTATTTT

clone size: few
J gene: TRBJ1-2
D gene: TRBD1
V gene: TRBV19
CDR3 protein: CASSTPDRGGYTF
CDR3 DNA: TGTGCCAGTAGTACCCCCGACAGGGGTGGCTACACCTTC

clone size: .
J gene: TRBJ2-5
D gene: .
V gene: TRBV5-1
CDR3 protein: CASSLEQLQETQYF
CDR3 DNA: TGCGCCAGCAGCTTGGAACAGCTACAAGAGACCCAGTACTTC

clone size: few
J gene: TRBJ1-1
D gene: .
V gene: TRBV7-7
CDR3 protein: CASSSGTFTEAFF
CDR3 DNA: TGTGCCAGCAGTTCCGGGACATTCACTGAAGCTTTCTTT

clone size: .
J gene: TRBJ2-1
D gene: TRBD2
V gene: TRBV5-1
CDR3 protein: CASSSDARGAYNEQFF
CDR3 DNA: TGCGCCAGCAGCTCGGACGCGCGGGGGGCCTACAATGAGCAGTTCTTC

clone size: .
J gene: TRBJ2-1
D gene: .
V gene: TRBV28
CDR3 protein: CASFPEGRHNEQFF
CDR3 DNA: TGTGCCAGCTTCCCGGAGGGGCGTCACAATGAGCAGTTCTTC

clone size: few
J gene: TRBJ2-7
D gene: TRBD1
V gene: TRBV5-6
CDR3 protein: CASSRTGFEQYF
CDR3 DNA: TGTGCCAGCAGCAGGACAGGGTTCGAGCAGTACTTC

clone size: few
J gene: TRBJ1-4
D gene: .
V gene: TRBV9
CDR3 protein: CASSVGIGATENNEKLFF
CDR3 DNA: TGTGCCAGCAGCGTAGGAATTGGGGCGACGGAGAATAATGAAAAACTGTTTTTT

clone size: .
J gene: TRBJ1-5
D gene: .
V gene: TRBV2
CDR3 protein: CASRGSFSNQPQHF
CDR3 DNA: TGTGCCAGCAGGGGCAGCTTTAGCAATCAGCCCCAGCATTTT

clone size: .
J gene: TRBJ2-1
D gene: TRBD2
V gene: TRBV6-5
CDR3 protein: CASSPIAGGLHEQFF
CDR3 DNA: TGTGCCAGCAGTCCCATAGCGGGGGGGCTCCATGAGCAGTTCTTC

clone size: .
J gene: TRBJ1-4
D gene: .
V gene: TRBV7-8
CDR3 protein: CASSRGGSGEKLFF
CDR3 DNA: TGTGCCAGCAGCCGGGGGGGCTCGGGTGAAAAACTGTTTTTT

clone size: few
J gene: TRBJ2-5
D gene: TRBD2
V gene: TRBV5-1
CDR3 protein: CASSFPKGLAGEWETQYF
CDR3 DNA: TGCGCCAGCAGCTTCCCTAAGGGACTAGCGGGAGAATGGGAGACCCAGTACTTC

clone size: .
J gene: TRBJ2-7
D gene: TRBD1
V gene: TRBV18
CDR3 protein: CASSPPGQGIHEQYF
CDR3 DNA: TGTGCCAGCTCACCACCCGGACAGGGAATCCACGAGCAGTACTTC

clone size: few
J gene: TRBJ2-7
D gene: .
V gene: TRBV30
CDR3 protein: CAWSTGLASSYEQYF
CDR3 DNA: TGTGCCTGGAGTACCGGACTGGCGAGCTCCTACGAGCAGTACTTC

clone size: few
J gene: TRBJ2-1
D gene: .
V gene: TRBV27
CDR3 protein: CASSLPRGAIGNEQFF
CDR3 DNA: TGTGCCAGCAGCCTCCCCCGGGGGGCGATTGGCAATGAGCAGTTCTTC

clone size: .
J gene: TRBJ1-5
D gene: .
V gene: TRBV18
CDR3 protein: CASSPGGSNQPQHF
CDR3 DNA: TGTGCCAGCTCACCGGGGGGGAGCAATCAGCCCCAGCATTTT

clone size: .
J gene: TRBJ1-2
D gene: .
V gene: TRBV7-2
CDR3 protein: CASSPDRSYGYTF
CDR3 DNA: TGTGCCAGCAGCCCAGACAGGAGCTATGGCTACACCTTC

clone size: .
J gene: TRBJ2-7
D gene: .
V gene: TRBV6-6
CDR3 protein: CASSRVEGWSYEQYF
CDR3 DNA: TGTGCCAGCAGCCGGGTTGAGGGATGGTCCTACGAGCAGTACTTC

clone size: few
J gene: TRBJ2-7
D gene: .
V gene: TRBV21-1
CDR3 protein: CASSNPRFYEQYF
CDR3 DNA: TGTGCCAGCAGCAATCCGAGATTCTACGAGCAGTACTTC